The 18 T cell receptor beta chains reported below all come from one sample, sequenced in a study of kidney transplant recipient with SARS-CoV-2 infection. TCRdb recomputed calls from the reads with MiXCR, one row per CDR3 protein. The sample contains 200,000 to 250,000 distinct CDR3 sequences, less than 35% of which appear only once. The sequences come from a blood sample, collected at baseline and on day 111 from a kidney transplant recipient. All receptors derive from a male patient younger than 45 who had COVID-19 and was a kidney transplant recipient. Some T cells may possibly be graft donor cells.

The chain uses TRBV4-1 and TRBJ2-3; D not resolved. This CDR3 is 14 amino acids long. CDR1 and CDR2 (germline): MGHRA, YSYEKL. V was pared by 0 bases and J by 4 bases, with 8 bases between. CDR3 nucleotide sequence: TGCGCCAGCAGCCAAGATCGGCCCCCAGATACGCAGTATTTT. Translating gives CASSQDRPPDTQYF.

A word on this clonotype: This may arise from a read error, as a much more abundant clone is one base away. The V gene is TRBV7-2, the J gene TRBJ1-2; D is unresolved. CDR3 length equals 17 residues. In germline, CDR1 is SGHTA, CDR2 FQGNSA. The CDR3 sequence: CANSILPRDGKTYGYTF. The DNA of the CDR3 is TGTGCCAACAGCATTTTACCCAGAGACGGAAAGACCTATGGCTACACCTTC.

The rearrangement links TRBV7-9 to TRBJ1-2; no firm D call. Looked up from germline, CDR1 is SEHNR and CDR2 is FQNEAQ (reference sequence). V was cut by 5 bases and J by 4 bases, with 23 bases left in between. The length of the CDR3 is 17 residues. The chain's CDR3 is CASSKNEYHGKTYGYTF. Written as DNA, the CDR3 is TGTGCCAGCAGCAAAAACGAATACCATGGAAAGACCTATGGCTACACCTTC.

This clonotype was detected ten times or more. The genes are TRBV7-3 and TRBJ2-1; D is undetermined. Trimming removed 0 bases from V and 0 bases from J, with 9 bases in between. The CDR3 is 16 residues long. From germline, CDR1 is SGHTA and CDR2 FQGTGA. The CDR3 loop is CASSLTGPLSYNEQFF. CDR3 DNA: TGTGCCAGCAGCTTAACCGGACCCCTCTCCTACAATGAGCAGTTCTTC.

A single count supports this clonotype. A read error is possible here, since a much larger clone lies one base away. The rearrangement uses TRBV25-1 and TRBJ1-2; D not resolved. The CDR3 loop spans 14 amino acids. The germline V gene encodes CDR1 MGHDK and CDR2 SYGVNS. This CDR3 reads CASGEYSLGFGYTF. CDR3 nucleotides: TGTGCCAGCGGTGAATATTCACTGGGATTCGGCTACACCTTC.

This clonotype showed up just a few times. The genes are TRBV30 and TRBJ1-4; tentatively, D is TRBD1 (6 bases). The V and J ends lost 0 bases and 13 bases respectively, with 21 bases between them. The germline gives CDR1 GTSNPN, CDR2 SVGIG (reference sequence). This CDR3 contains 15 residues. The CDR3 nucleotides read TGTGCCTGGAGTGTACCTCCGGGACCCCAGGGGAGACTGTTTTTT. Amino acids: CAWSVPPGPQGRLFF.

This clonotype was detected ten times or more. The chain is built from TRBV5-5 and TRBJ1-2; D unresolved. V was pared by 7 bases and J by 4 bases, with 23 bases between. Germline CDR1 reads SGHKS; CDR2 reads YYEKEE (reference sequence). The CDR3 sequence is 16 residues long. CDR3 DNA: TGTGCCAGCCGGTCACTTGTCTCGCGAAAGACCTATGGCTACACCTTC. Its translation: CASRSLVSRKTYGYTF.

This clonotype was seen only a few times. The J gene is TRBJ2-7, the V gene TRBV2; 12 bases fit TRBD2. The CDR3 is 17 residues long. Germline loops: CDR1 SNHLY, CDR2 FYNNEI. The J segment lost 2 bases and the V segment lost 6 bases, leaving 11 bases of the junction unmatched. The CDR3 region is CASSQNGLAGSTYEQYF. The CDR3 DNA sequence: TGTGCCAGCAGCCAGAACGGACTAGCGGGGTCTACCTACGAGCAGTACTTC.

CDR3 coding DNA: TGTGCCAGCAGTGGGGCTAGAAAATCAGGGGGACCAGATACGCAGTATTTT. Protein product: CASSGARKSGGPDTQYF. The chain has TRBV6-5 and TRBJ2-3; 7 bases fit TRBD1. Germline CDR1 reads MNHEY; CDR2 reads SVGAGI. The CDR3 has 17 residues. Losses at the gene ends were 5 bases for V and 4 bases for J; bases not matched to a gene: 15.

There are many counts of this clonotype. The J gene is TRBJ2-6, the V gene TRBV19; 10 nucleotides agree with TRBD2. Germline V gene sequence: CDR1 LNHDA, CDR2 SQIVND (reference sequence). The V segment lost 7 bases and the J segment 0 bases; nucleotides outside the gene matches: 9. The CDR3 length is 18 residues. The CDR3, as DNA: TGTGCCAGTACAGCGCGGCTAGCGGGGGACTCTGGGGCCAACGTCCTGACTTTC. Translation gives CASTARLAGDSGANVLTF.

This clonotype has ten or more counts. The rearrangement joins TRBV20-1 to TRBJ2-2, with 8 bases fitting TRBD2. After removal of 0 bases from V and 2 bases from J, the junction contained 8 bases not matched to a gene. The CDR3 consists of 17 residues. CDR1 is DFQATT and CDR2 is SNEGSKA in the germline V gene (reference sequence). The CDR3 DNA is TGCAGTGCTAGAGATCAGAGAAGCGGGAGTAACACCGGGGAGCTGTTTTTT. Translation gives CSARDQRSGSNTGELFF.

Comments on this clonotype: This could be a read error, since a much larger clone is one nucleotide away. This rearrangement joins TRBV3-2 to TRBJ1-2. TRBV3-2 is annotated as a pseudogene. The CDR3 spans 11 residues. Written as DNA, the CDR3 is TGTGCCAGCAGCCAGACGGGTTTATTCACCTTC. Translating gives CASSQTGLFTF.

This clonotype came up many times. This chain uses TRBV4-1 with TRBJ1-1; tentative D call: TRBD1 (5 bases). CDR1 MGHRA and CDR2 YSYEKL come from the germline V gene. With 7 bases removed from V and 5 bases from J, the gap between germline ends came to 17 bases. The CDR3 has 14 residues. CDR3 nucleotide sequence: TGCGCCAGCACCCCAGCGTGGGGGTATACTGAAGCTTTCTTT. It encodes CASTPAWGYTEAFF.

The chain employs TRBV6-4 and TRBJ2-1; 10 nucleotides match TRBD2. Trimming removed 3 bases from V and 7 bases from J; junction bases left unmatched: 9. Germline assignment: CDR1 MRHNA and CDR2 SNTAGT. The CDR3 has 16 amino acids. The CDR3: CASSEEREGPKNEQFF. CDR3 in DNA: TGTGCCAGCAGTGAAGAGCGGGAGGGCCCTAAAAATGAGCAGTTCTTC.

This clonotype was recorded at least ten times. This CDR3 is CASSPQAGSTDTQYF. The CDR3 DNA reads TGTGCCAGCAGCCCTCAAGCGGGAAGCACAGATACGCAGTATTTT. This chain links TRBV18 with TRBJ2-3; 7 bases fit TRBD2. The CDR3 totals 15 residues. Per germline, CDR1 KGHSH and CDR2 LQKENI. The V and J ends lost 8 bases and 0 bases, in that order; junction bases with no gene match: 8. The full variable domain, completed using reference TRBV18 and TRBJ2-3, is NAGVMQNPRHLVRRRGQEARLRCSPMKGHSHVYWYRQLPEEGLKFMVYLQKENIIDESGMPKERFSAEFPKEGPSILRIQQVVRGDSAAYFCASSPQAGSTDTQYFGPGTRLTVL.

Worth noting for this clonotype: This sequence may be a read error, since a much larger clone differs from it by one base. The chain couples TRBV27 to TRBJ2-7, with a possible D match to TRBD1 (5 bases). Germline lookup yields CDR1 MNHEY and CDR2 SMNVEV (reference sequence). The CDR3 is 14 residues long. CDR3 sequence: CASRSTEYSYEQHF. The DNA of the CDR3 is TGTGCCAGCAGATCGACAGAATACTCCTACGAGCAGCACTTC.

The chain carries TRBV10-1 and TRBJ1-2; no firm D call. This CDR3 spans 17 amino acids. Trimming stripped 4 bases from V and 4 bases from J, with 22 bases between. Germline V gives CDR1 WNHNN, CDR2 SYGVQD (reference sequence). The CDR3 DNA reads TGCGCCAGCAGTGTAAGCAAAAGATCGCGAAAGACCTATGGCTACACCTTC. Residues: CASSVSKRSRKTYGYTF.

Comment on this clonotype: Being one base from a much bigger clone, this may be a read error. V gene TRBV7-9 combines with J gene TRBJ2-6, with D perhaps TRBD1 (5 bases). Per the germline V gene, CDR1 is SEHNR and CDR2 is FQNEAQ (reference sequence). The CDR3 has 14 residues. Here the CDR3 reads CASSPNSGANVLAF. CDR3 nucleotide sequence: TGTGCCAGCAGTCCGAACTCTGGGGCCAACGTCCTGGCTTTC.